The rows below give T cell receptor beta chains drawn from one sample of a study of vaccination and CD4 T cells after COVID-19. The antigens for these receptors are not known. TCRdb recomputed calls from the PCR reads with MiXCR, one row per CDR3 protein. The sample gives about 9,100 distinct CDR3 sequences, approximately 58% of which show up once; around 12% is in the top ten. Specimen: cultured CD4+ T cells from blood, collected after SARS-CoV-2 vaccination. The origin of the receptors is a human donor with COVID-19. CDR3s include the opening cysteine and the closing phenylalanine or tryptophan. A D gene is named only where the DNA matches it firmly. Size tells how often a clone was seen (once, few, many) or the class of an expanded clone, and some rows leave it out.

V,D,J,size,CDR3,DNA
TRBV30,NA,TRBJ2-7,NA,CAWNRVPGQSYEQYF,TGTGCCTGGAACAGAGTCCCGGGTCAGTCCTACGAGCAGTACTTC
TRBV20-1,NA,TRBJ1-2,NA,CSAGDSVDYGYTF,TGCAGTGCTGGAGACAGTGTGGACTATGGCTACACCTTC
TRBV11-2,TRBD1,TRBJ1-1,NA,CASSPPGQGNTEAFF,TGTGCCAGCAGCCCACCGGGACAGGGGAACACTGAAGCTTTCTTT
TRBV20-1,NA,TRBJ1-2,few,CSARDSAGGNYGYTF,TGCAGTGCTAGAGATTCGGCCGGAGGTAACTATGGCTACACCTTC
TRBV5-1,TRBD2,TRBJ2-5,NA,CASSYAGDQETQYF,TGCGCCAGCAGCTACGCGGGGGACCAAGAGACCCAGTACTTC
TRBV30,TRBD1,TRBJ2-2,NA,CAWRPPGQDFSQYTGELFF,TGTGCCTGGAGGCCCCCCGGACAGGACTTCAGCCAGTACACCGGGGAGCTGTTTTTT
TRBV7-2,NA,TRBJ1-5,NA,CASSSGGASNQPQHF,TGTGCCAGCAGCTCTGGGGGGGCTAGCAATCAGCCCCAGCATTTT
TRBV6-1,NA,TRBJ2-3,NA,CASSVRQGSDTQYF,TGTGCCAGCAGTGTTAGGCAGGGGTCGGATACGCAGTATTTT
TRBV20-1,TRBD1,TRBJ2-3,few,CSARGTGGYTDTQYF,TGCAGTGCTAGAGGGACAGGGGGTTACACAGATACGCAGTATTTT
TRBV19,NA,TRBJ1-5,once,CASSLEVGRDQPQHF,TGTGCCAGTAGCCTCGAGGTGGGTCGGGATCAGCCCCAGCATTTT
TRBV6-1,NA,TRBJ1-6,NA,CASSDGGGLRDSPLHF,TGTGCCAGCAGTGACGGCGGGGGGCTTAGGGACTCACCCCTCCACTTT
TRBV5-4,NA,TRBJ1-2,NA,CASSLFVGLSGYTF,TGTGCCAGCAGCTTGTTTGTAGGACTCAGTGGCTACACCTTC
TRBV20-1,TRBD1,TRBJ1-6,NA,CSAYPGQGSSPLHF,TGCAGTGCCTATCCGGGACAGGGGTCTTCACCCCTCCACTTT
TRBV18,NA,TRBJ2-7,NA,CASSPGLRTLPSYEQYF,TGTGCCAGCTCACCAGGGCTTAGAACCCTCCCCTCCTACGAGCAGTACTTC
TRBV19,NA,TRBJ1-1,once,CASSGGLGNTEAFF,TGTGCCAGTAGTGGGGGCTTGGGGAACACTGAAGCTTTCTTT
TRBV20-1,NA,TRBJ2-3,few,CSALGGVTDTQYF,TGCAGTGCCCTCGGGGGAGTCACAGATACGCAGTATTTT
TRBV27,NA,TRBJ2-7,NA,CASSFNPHQGQYF,TGTGCCAGCAGTTTTAACCCCCACCAGGGGCAGTACTTC